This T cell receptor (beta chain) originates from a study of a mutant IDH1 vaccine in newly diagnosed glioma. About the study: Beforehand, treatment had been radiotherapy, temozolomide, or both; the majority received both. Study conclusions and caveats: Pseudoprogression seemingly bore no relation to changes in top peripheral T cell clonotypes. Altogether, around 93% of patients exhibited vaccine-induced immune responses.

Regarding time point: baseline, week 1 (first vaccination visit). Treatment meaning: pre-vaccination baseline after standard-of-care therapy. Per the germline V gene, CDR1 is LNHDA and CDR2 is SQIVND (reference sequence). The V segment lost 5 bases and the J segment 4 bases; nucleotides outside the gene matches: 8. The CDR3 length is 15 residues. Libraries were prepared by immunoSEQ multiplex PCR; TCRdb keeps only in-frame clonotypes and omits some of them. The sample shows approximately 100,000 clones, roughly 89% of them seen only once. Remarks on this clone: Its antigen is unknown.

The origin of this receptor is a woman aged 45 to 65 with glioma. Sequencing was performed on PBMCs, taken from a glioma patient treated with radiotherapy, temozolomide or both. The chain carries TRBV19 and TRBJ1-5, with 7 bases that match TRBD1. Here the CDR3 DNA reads TGTGCCAGTAGTCCGTCGACAGGGAGGAATCAGCCCCAGCATTTT. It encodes CASSPSTGRNQPQHF.